This record covers a single TCR beta chain. Clones were sequenced by immunoSEQ multiplex PCR, and TCRdb holds only the in-frame ones, with some missing. In the table there are over 200,000 clones, less than 90% of which are singletons. The data were taken from a study of blood T cell repertoires in COVID-19. At the level of the study: From the United States, Italy and Spain came samples of acute and convalescent COVID-19. T cells, B-cell-depleted T cells, or PBMCs supplied cDNA or gDNA.

The CDR3 contains 13 residues. The V and J ends lost 7 bases and 0 bases respectively, with 10 bases between them. In germline, CDR1 is LNHDA, CDR2 SQIVND (reference sequence). The chain is built from TRBV19 and TRBJ2-7; D call uncertain. This clonotype originated in a man aged 40-55 years with active or convalescent COVID-19. The material sequenced was peripheral blood. Written as DNA, the CDR3 is TGTGCCAGTATATACAGACCCTCCTACGAGCAGTACTTC. Its protein is CASIYRPSYEQYF.